This is a list of T cell receptor beta chains from one sample in a study of blood T cell repertoires in COVID-19. Method: immunoSEQ multiplex PCR; TCRdb's copy keeps in-frame clones and lacks some. The sample has around 450,000 clones; 87% are singletons. The sample was PBMCs or T cells enriched from blood (not recorded which). Receptors were obtained from a woman between 18 and 29 years old with acute COVID-19. CDR3s include the opening cysteine and the closing phenylalanine or tryptophan. D genes are given only for firm matches. Expanded clones are given a class, and other clones once, few, many or no size at all.

j_gene: TRBJ1-1; d_gene: TRBD1; abundance: .; v_gene: TRBV19; CDR3nt: TGTGCCAGTAGTCCCGGGACAGGGAACACTGAAGCTTTCTTT; CDR3aa: CASSPGTGNTEAFF
j_gene: TRBJ2-7; d_gene: .; abundance: .; v_gene: TRBV27; CDR3nt: TGTGCCAGCAGCGAAGTAAGGGGCTCCTACGAGCAGTACTTC; CDR3aa: CASSEVRGSYEQYF
j_gene: TRBJ1-2; d_gene: TRBD1; abundance: .; v_gene: TRBV30; CDR3nt: TGTGCCTGGAGTGCCGGGACAGGATCCTATGGCTACACCTTC; CDR3aa: CAWSAGTGSYGYTF
j_gene: TRBJ1-1; d_gene: .; abundance: .; v_gene: TRBV10-2; CDR3nt: TGCGCCAGCCAAATCAACCGGGGAGGGAACACTGAAGCTTTCTTT; CDR3aa: CASQINRGGNTEAFF
j_gene: TRBJ1-2; d_gene: .; abundance: .; v_gene: TRBV5-6; CDR3nt: TGTGCCAGCAGCTTGGCCAGATCCAGAACTAACTATGGCTACACCTTC; CDR3aa: CASSLARSRTNYGYTF
j_gene: TRBJ1-5; d_gene: .; abundance: .; v_gene: TRBV24-1; CDR3nt: TGTGCCACCAGTGAGGCAGGGTCTGTTAGCAATCAGCCCCAGCATTTT; CDR3aa: CATSEAGSVSNQPQHF
j_gene: TRBJ2-1; d_gene: TRBD2; abundance: once; v_gene: TRBV27; CDR3nt: TGTGCCAGCAACCTTGGGGGGGGTGAGCAGTTCTTC; CDR3aa: CASNLGGGEQFF
j_gene: TRBJ1-2; d_gene: TRBD1; abundance: few; v_gene: TRBV3-1/TRBV3-2; CDR3nt: TGTGCCAGCAGCCATTACAGGGGGAACTATGGCTACACCTTC; CDR3aa: CASSHYRGNYGYTF
j_gene: TRBJ1-1; d_gene: .; abundance: .; v_gene: TRBV5-4; CDR3nt: TGTGCCAGCAGCTTGCCGGACTCGAACACTGAAGCTTTCTTT; CDR3aa: CASSLPDSNTEAFF
j_gene: TRBJ2-7; d_gene: TRBD1; abundance: .; v_gene: TRBV3-1/TRBV3-2; CDR3nt: TGTGCCAGCAGCGGGACGACGCGACAGGGGGCGTACGAGCAGTACTTC; CDR3aa: CASSGTTRQGAYEQYF
j_gene: TRBJ2-7; d_gene: .; abundance: .; v_gene: TRBV5-4; CDR3nt: TGTGCCAGCAGCAATAAACAGAGCTCCTACGAGCAGTACTTC; CDR3aa: CASSNKQSSYEQYF
j_gene: TRBJ1-1; d_gene: .; abundance: .; v_gene: TRBV19; CDR3nt: TGTGCCAGTAGTATGGTACAGGTTGTCAACACTGAAGCTTTCTTT; CDR3aa: CASSMVQVVNTEAFF
j_gene: TRBJ2-7; d_gene: .; abundance: .; v_gene: TRBV29-1; CDR3nt: TGCAGCGTTCACGGAGCCCTCGAGCAGTACTTC; CDR3aa: CSVHGALEQYF
j_gene: TRBJ2-7; d_gene: .; abundance: .; v_gene: TRBV5-4; CDR3nt: TGTGCCAGCAGCTTTTCGAGAGGATGGGTCTACGAGCAGTACTTC; CDR3aa: CASSFSRGWVYEQYF
j_gene: TRBJ2-7; d_gene: TRBD1; abundance: .; v_gene: TRBV2; CDR3nt: TGTGCCAGCATGTTTAGGACAGGTCTAGGCTACGAGCAGTACTTC; CDR3aa: CASMFRTGLGYEQYF
j_gene: TRBJ1-4; d_gene: .; abundance: few; v_gene: TRBV29-1; CDR3nt: TGCAGCGTTGGAGGTACAACTAATGAAAAACTGTTTTTT; CDR3aa: CSVGGTTNEKLFF
j_gene: TRBJ2-7; d_gene: .; abundance: .; v_gene: TRBV28; CDR3nt: TGTGCCAGCAGTATCACCTACGAGCAGTACTTC; CDR3aa: CASSITYEQYF
j_gene: TRBJ2-1; d_gene: TRBD1; abundance: .; v_gene: TRBV28; CDR3nt: TGTGCCAGCAGCCCAGGAGCGCGAGCAGGGGGTTACAATGAGCAGTTCTTC; CDR3aa: CASSPGARAGGYNEQFF
j_gene: TRBJ1-1; d_gene: .; abundance: .; v_gene: TRBV29-1; CDR3nt: TGCAGCGTTGAGGGGGGGAAGACTGAAGCTTTCTTT; CDR3aa: CSVEGGKTEAFF
j_gene: TRBJ2-7; d_gene: .; abundance: many; v_gene: TRBV20-1; CDR3nt: TGCAGTGTTGGCAGCTCCTACGAGCAGTACTTC; CDR3aa: CSVGSSYEQYF
j_gene: TRBJ2-1; d_gene: .; abundance: .; v_gene: TRBV3-1/TRBV3-2; CDR3nt: TGTGCCAGCAGCCTAGCCCTAAATGAGCAGTTCTTC; CDR3aa: CASSLALNEQFF
j_gene: TRBJ2-2; d_gene: .; abundance: .; v_gene: TRBV11-3; CDR3nt: TGTGCCAGCAGCTTAGATAGGCTGCCTAGAGGGGAGCTGTTTTTT; CDR3aa: CASSLDRLPRGELFF
j_gene: TRBJ2-1; d_gene: TRBD2; abundance: .; v_gene: TRBV7-3; CDR3nt: TGTGCCAGCAGCGCAACGGGACTAGGCCGATGGGAGCAGTTCTTC; CDR3aa: CASSATGLGRWEQFF
j_gene: TRBJ2-7; d_gene: TRBD1; abundance: few; v_gene: TRBV19; CDR3nt: TGTGCCAGTAGTAGGGGACAGGGGCTCTACGAGCAGTACTTC; CDR3aa: CASSRGQGLYEQYF
j_gene: TRBJ2-1; d_gene: .; abundance: .; v_gene: TRBV5-1; CDR3nt: TGCGCCAGCAGCTTAATATCCAATGAGCAGTTCTTC; CDR3aa: CASSLISNEQFF
j_gene: TRBJ2-7; d_gene: .; abundance: .; v_gene: TRBV2; CDR3nt: TGTGCCAGCAGTGAAGTAGAATCCGGGACACAGTACTTC; CDR3aa: CASSEVESGTQYF
j_gene: TRBJ2-3; d_gene: TRBD2; abundance: .; v_gene: TRBV5-1; CDR3nt: TGCGCCAGCAGCCCCTTAGGGCGGGGGGGCCAAGATACGCAGTATTTT; CDR3aa: CASSPLGRGGQDTQYF
j_gene: TRBJ2-5; d_gene: .; abundance: .; v_gene: TRBV1; CDR3nt: TGCACCAGCAGCCAACGAATTCCCGAGGGGGTTCAAGAGACCCAGTACTTC; CDR3aa: CTSSQRIPEGVQETQYF
j_gene: TRBJ2-7; d_gene: .; abundance: few; v_gene: TRBV5-5; CDR3nt: TGTGCCAGCAGCTGGGGAGCGGGCTACGAGCAGTACTTC; CDR3aa: CASSWGAGYEQYF
j_gene: TRBJ2-7; d_gene: TRBD2; abundance: few; v_gene: TRBV10-3; CDR3nt: TGTGCCATCAGTGAGACTAGCGGGTATAGCTCCTACGAGCAGTACTTC; CDR3aa: CAISETSGYSSYEQYF
j_gene: TRBJ2-7; d_gene: TRBD1; abundance: .; v_gene: TRBV4-3; CDR3nt: TGCGCCAGCAGCCAGGAAACAGGGGTGGGGGAGCAGTACTTC; CDR3aa: CASSQETGVGEQYF
j_gene: TRBJ2-7; d_gene: .; abundance: many; v_gene: TRBV9; CDR3nt: TGTGCCAGCAGTCCGTATGCGGCGGACTACGAGCAGTACTTC; CDR3aa: CASSPYAADYEQYF
j_gene: TRBJ1-6; d_gene: TRBD1; abundance: .; v_gene: TRBV6-5; CDR3nt: TGTGCCGCAGGACAGGGTAGGGATTCACCCCTCCACTTT; CDR3aa: CAAGQGRDSPLHF
j_gene: TRBJ1-2; d_gene: .; abundance: .; v_gene: TRBV24-1; CDR3nt: TGTGCCACCAGTGATGCAGGGGCGAACTATGGCTACACCTTC; CDR3aa: CATSDAGANYGYTF
j_gene: TRBJ1-4; d_gene: .; abundance: few; v_gene: TRBV4-2; CDR3nt: TGTGCCAGCAGCCAAGTTTTGCTGTCGGGAGGAGCTAATGAAAAACTGTTTTTT; CDR3aa: CASSQVLLSGGANEKLFF
j_gene: TRBJ2-1; d_gene: .; abundance: .; v_gene: TRBV27; CDR3nt: TGTGCCAGCCGTCGGGTTAATGAGCAGTTCTTC; CDR3aa: CASRRVNEQFF